This T cell receptor beta chain came from a study of monozygotic twins with inflammatory bowel disease. Germline CDR1 is SGHNT and CDR2 is YENEEA. This CDR3 region has 14 residues. TCRdb reprocessed the 5' RACE reads and stores each CDR3 protein as one record, lacking DNA. This sample contains roughly 150,000 distinct CDR3 sequences. Regarding this clonotype: Its antigen is currently unknown.

Study-level findings and limits: Possibly because of limited power, concordant and discordant twins showed no difference in repertoire similarity. Varying immunosuppressive regimens may have increased patient repertoire variability.

This TCR was recovered from a human donor with ulcerative colitis or Crohn's disease, or a healthy co-twin of an affected twin (not recorded which). V and J are TRBV11-3 and TRBJ2-2; TCRdb designates TRBD2, a call that cannot be tested without DNA. The sample taken for sequencing was blood. The CDR3 loop is CASSQVAGAGELFF.